Following are 4 T cell receptor beta chains from one sample sequenced in a study of shared clonotypes between healthy human individuals. The protocol was immunoSEQ multiplex PCR, while the TCRdb copy is restricted to in-frame clones and leaves out a portion. This sample has about a million clones, with roughly 80% found just once. Sample: memory CD4+ T cells from PBMCs. Subset reported: CD45RA-negative fraction. Every receptor here comes from a man between 18 and 29 years old in good health. Some clones in this sample may be carry-over from other donors' samples.

This clone has ten or more counts. The rearrangement uses TRBV6-4 and TRBJ2-1; the match to TRBD2 covers 8 bases. CDR3 length equals 14 residues. CDR1 and CDR2 (germline): MRHNA, SNTAGT. The V and J ends lost 7 bases and 10 bases, in that order; junction bases with no gene match: 12. The CDR3 DNA is TGTGCCAGCATGGGAGTAGCGGGAATCGGGGAGCAGTTCTTC. Its translation: CASMGVAGIGEQFF.

Comment on this clone: Other DNA sequences in the sample encode the same CDR3. V is TRBV5-6 and J is TRBJ2-3; no clear D gene. V shed 4 bases and J shed 6 bases, with 9 bases lying between them. The CDR3 consists of 12 residues. CDR1 and CDR2 from the germline V gene are SGHDT and YYEEEE. The CDR3 sequence is CASSLGRDTQYF. DNA for the CDR3: TGTGCCAGCAGCCTGGGCCGGGATACGCAGTATTTT. The full variable domain, in which reference TRBV5-6 and TRBJ2-3 provide the parts outside the CDR3, is DAGVTQSPTHLIKTRGQQVTLRCSPKSGHDTVSWYQQALGQGPQFIFQYYEEEERQRGNFPDRFSGHQFPNYSSELNVNALLLGDSALYLCASSLGRDTQYFGPGTRLTVL.

This clone was counted a single time. The V gene is TRBV4-3, the J gene TRBJ2-7; D is uncertain. Germline CDR1 is LGHNA and CDR2 is YSLEER. Trimming removed 0 bases at V and 7 bases at J, with 16 bases between. This CDR3 has 15 amino acids. CDR3 sequence reads: CASSQDPRNSGEQYF. CDR3 coding DNA: TGCGCCAGCAGCCAAGATCCGAGGAACTCTGGGGAGCAGTACTTC.

This clone was detected only a few times. CDR3 in DNA: TGCGCCAGCAGCTTGTGGGCAGGGGAGACCTCTGGAAACACCATATATTTT. Protein sequence: CASSLWAGETSGNTIYF. The V and J genes are TRBV5-1 and TRBJ1-3, with D tentatively TRBD1 (6 bases). The CDR3 is 17 residues long. Germline lookup yields CDR1 SGHRS and CDR2 YFSETQ. The germline V and J ends were trimmed by 1 base and 0 bases, with 14 bases remaining between them.